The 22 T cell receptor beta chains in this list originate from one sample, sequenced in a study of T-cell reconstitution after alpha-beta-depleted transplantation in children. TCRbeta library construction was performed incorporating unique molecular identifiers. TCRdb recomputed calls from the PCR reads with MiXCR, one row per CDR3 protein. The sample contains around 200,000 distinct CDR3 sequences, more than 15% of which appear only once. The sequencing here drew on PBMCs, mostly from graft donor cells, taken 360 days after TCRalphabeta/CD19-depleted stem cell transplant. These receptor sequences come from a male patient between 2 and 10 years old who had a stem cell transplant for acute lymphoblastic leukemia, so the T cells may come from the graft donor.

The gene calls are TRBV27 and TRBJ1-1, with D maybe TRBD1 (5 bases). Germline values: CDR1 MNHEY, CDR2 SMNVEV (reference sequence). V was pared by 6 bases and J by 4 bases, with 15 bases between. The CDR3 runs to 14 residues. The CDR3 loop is CASSWRGVGTEAFF. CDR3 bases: TGTGCCAGCAGCTGGCGGGGGGTCGGCACTGAAGCTTTCTTT.

CDR3 residues: CASSQGWRQGETQYF. CDR3 nucleotides: TGCGCCAGCAGCCAAGGATGGCGACAGGGAGAGACCCAGTACTTC. The rearrangement links TRBV4-3 to TRBJ2-5, with 7 bases identical to TRBD1. The CDR3 covers 15 residues. Germline CDR1 and CDR2: LGHNA and YSLEER. The junction had 6 bases not matched to a gene; V was cut back by 1 base and J by 4 bases.

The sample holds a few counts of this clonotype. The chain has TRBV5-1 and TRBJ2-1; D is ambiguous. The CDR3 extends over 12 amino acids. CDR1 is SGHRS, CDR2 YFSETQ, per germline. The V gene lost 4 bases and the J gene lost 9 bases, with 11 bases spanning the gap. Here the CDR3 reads CASSSPGFEQFF. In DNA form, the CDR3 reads TGCGCCAGCAGCAGCCCCGGTTTTGAGCAGTTCTTC. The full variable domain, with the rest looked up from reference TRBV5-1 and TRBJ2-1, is KAGVTQTPRYLIKTRGQQVTLSCSPISGHRSVSWYQQTPGQGLQFLFEYFSETQRNKGNFPGRFSGRQFSNSRSEMNVSTLELGDSALYLCASSSPGFEQFFGPGTRLTVL.

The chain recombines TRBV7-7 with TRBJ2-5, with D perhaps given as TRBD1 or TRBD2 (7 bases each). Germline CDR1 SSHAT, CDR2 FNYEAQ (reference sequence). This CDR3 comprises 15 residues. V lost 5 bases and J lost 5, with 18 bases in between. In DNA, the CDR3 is TGTGCCAGCAGCCGACAGGGAGGGAAATTGGAGACCCAGTACTTC. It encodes CASSRQGGKLETQYF. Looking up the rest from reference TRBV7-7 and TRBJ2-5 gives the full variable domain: GAGVSQSPRYKVTKRGQDVTLRCDPISSHATLYWYQQALGQGPEFLTYFNYEAQPDKSGLPSDRFSAERPEGSISTLTIQRTEQRDSAMYRCASSRQGGKLETQYFGPGTRLLVL.

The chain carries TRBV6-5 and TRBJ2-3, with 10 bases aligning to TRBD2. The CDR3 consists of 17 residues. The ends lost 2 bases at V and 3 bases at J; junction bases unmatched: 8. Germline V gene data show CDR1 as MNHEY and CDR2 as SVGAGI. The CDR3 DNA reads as TGTGCCAGCAGTTACGGTTTAGCGGGGGGAAGGACAGATACGCAGTATTTT. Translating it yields CASSYGLAGGRTDTQYF.

The CDR3 reads CASSLAPGRDHGYTF. The CDR3 nucleotides read TGCGCCAGCAGCTTGGCTCCCGGGAGGGACCATGGCTACACCTTC. V is TRBV5-1 and J is TRBJ1-2; a weak D match, TRBD1 (5 bases). The CDR3 contains 15 residues. CDR1 and CDR2 (germline): SGHRS, YFSETQ. Trimming shortened V by 0 bases and J by 6 bases, and 15 bases separated the two germline ends.

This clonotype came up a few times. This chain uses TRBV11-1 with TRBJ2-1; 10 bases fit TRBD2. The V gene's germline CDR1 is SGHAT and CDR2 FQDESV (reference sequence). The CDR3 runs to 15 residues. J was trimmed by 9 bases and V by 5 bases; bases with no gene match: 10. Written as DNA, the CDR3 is TGTGCCAGCAGCCCCCAGAGCGGGGGGGCCGGTGAGCAGTTCTTC. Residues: CASSPQSGGAGEQFF.

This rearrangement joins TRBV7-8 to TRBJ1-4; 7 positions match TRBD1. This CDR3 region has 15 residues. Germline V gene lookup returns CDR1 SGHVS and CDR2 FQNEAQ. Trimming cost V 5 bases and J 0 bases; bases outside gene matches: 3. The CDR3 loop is CASSIGQATNEKLFF. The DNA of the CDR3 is TGTGCCAGCAGCATTGGACAGGCAACTAATGAAAAACTGTTTTTT.

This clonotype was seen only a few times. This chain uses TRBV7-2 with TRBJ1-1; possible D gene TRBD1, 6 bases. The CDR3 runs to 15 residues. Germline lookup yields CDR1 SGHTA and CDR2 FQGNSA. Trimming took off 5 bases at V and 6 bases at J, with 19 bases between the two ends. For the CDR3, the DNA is TGTGCCAGCAGCCAGCGGGGGGGGCGCGACGCTGAAGCTTTCTTT. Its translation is CASSQRGGRDAEAFF.

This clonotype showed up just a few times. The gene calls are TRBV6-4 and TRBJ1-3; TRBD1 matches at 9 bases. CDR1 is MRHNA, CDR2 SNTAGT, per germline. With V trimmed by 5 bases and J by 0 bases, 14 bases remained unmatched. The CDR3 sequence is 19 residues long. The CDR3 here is CASSPIGTGMLLSGNTIYF. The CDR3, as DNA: TGTGCCAGCAGTCCCATTGGGACAGGGATGCTCCTCTCTGGAAACACCATATATTTT.

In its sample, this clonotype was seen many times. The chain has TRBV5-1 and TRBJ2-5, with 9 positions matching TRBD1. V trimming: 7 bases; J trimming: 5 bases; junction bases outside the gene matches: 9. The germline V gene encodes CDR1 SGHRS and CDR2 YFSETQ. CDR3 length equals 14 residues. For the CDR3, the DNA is TGCGCCAGCGGACCAACAGGGGGCGTGGAGACCCAGTACTTC. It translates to CASGPTGGVETQYF.

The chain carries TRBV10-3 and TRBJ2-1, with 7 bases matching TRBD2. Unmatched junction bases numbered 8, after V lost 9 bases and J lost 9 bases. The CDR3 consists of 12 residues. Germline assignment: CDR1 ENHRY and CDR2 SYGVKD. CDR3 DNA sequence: TGTGCCATGGGCTTGGGCGGGGGTGAGCAGTTCTTC. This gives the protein CAMGLGGGEQFF.

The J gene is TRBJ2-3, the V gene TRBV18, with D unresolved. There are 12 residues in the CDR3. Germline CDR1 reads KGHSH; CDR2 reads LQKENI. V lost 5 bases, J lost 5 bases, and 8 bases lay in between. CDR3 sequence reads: CASSNRLDTQYF. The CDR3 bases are TGTGCCAGCTCAAATAGACTAGATACGCAGTATTTT.

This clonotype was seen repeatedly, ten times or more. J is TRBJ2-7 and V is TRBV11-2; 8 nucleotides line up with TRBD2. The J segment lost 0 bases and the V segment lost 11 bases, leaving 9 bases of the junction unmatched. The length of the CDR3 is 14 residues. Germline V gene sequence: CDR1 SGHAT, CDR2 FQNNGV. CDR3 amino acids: CAGAGTRASYEQYF. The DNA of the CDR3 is TGTGCCGGCGCCGGGACTAGGGCCTCCTACGAGCAGTACTTC.

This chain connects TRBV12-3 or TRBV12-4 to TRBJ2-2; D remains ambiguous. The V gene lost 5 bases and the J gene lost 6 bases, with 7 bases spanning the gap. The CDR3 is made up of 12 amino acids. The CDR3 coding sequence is TGTGCCAGCAGTCCCGCCGCCGGGGAGCTGTTTTTT. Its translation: CASSPAAGELFF.

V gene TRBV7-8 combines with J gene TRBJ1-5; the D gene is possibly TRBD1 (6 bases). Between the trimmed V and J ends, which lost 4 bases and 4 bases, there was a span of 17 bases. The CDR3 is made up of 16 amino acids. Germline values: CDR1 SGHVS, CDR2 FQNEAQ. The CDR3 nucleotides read TGTGCCAGCAGCTACGGCGGACAGACTATTAATCAGCCCCAGCATTTT. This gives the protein CASSYGGQTINQPQHF.

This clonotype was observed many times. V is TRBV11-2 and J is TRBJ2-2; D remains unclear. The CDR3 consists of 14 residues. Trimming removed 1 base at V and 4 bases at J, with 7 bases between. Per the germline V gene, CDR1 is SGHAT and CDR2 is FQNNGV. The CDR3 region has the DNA TGTGCCAGCAGCTTAGTAGGCGTCACCGGGGAGCTGTTTTTT. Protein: CASSLVGVTGELFF.

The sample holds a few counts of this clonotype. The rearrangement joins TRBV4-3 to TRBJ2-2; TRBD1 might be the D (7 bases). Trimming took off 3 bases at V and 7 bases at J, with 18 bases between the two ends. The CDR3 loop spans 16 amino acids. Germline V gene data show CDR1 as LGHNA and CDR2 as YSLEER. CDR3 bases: TGCGCCAGCAGCCAGCGGGACAGATCTGACCACGGGGAGCTGTTTTTT. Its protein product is CASSQRDRSDHGELFF.

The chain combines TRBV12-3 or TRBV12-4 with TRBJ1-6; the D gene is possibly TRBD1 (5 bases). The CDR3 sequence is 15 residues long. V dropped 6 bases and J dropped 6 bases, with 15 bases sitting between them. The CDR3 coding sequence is TGTGCCAGCAGGGGGGGACCGACACTTAATTCACCCCTCCACTTT. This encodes CASRGGPTLNSPLHF.

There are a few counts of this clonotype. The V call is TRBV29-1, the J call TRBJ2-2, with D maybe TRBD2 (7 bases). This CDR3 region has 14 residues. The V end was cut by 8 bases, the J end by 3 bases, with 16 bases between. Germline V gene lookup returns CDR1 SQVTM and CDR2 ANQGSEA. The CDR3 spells CSHRRGGDTGELFF. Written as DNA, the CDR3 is TGCAGCCATCGTAGGGGGGGGGACACCGGGGAGCTGTTTTTT.

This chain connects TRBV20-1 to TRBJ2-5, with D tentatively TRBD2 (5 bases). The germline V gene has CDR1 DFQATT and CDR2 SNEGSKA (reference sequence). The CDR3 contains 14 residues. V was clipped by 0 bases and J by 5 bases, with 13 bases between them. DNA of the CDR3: TGCAGTGCTAGAGATGGGCTAGCATGGGAGACCCAGTACTTC. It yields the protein CSARDGLAWETQYF.

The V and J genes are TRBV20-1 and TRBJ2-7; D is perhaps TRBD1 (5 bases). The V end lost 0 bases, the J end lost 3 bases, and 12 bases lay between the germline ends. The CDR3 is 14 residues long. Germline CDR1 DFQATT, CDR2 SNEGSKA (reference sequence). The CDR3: CSARDMGRGYEQYF. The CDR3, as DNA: TGCAGTGCTAGAGATATGGGAAGGGGCTACGAGCAGTACTTC.